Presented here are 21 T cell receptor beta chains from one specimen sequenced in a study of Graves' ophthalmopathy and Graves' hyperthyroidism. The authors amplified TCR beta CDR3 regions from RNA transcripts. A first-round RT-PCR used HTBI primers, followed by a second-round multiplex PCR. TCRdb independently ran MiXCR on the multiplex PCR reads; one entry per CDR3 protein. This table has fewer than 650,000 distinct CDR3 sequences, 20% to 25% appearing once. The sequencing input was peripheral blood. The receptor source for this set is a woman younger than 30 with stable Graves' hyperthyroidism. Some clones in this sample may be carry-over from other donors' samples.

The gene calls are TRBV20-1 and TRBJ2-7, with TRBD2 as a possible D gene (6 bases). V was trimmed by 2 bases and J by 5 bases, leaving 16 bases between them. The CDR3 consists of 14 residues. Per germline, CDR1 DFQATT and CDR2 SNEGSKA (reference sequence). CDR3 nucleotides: TGCAGTGCTAGACCCCCGGGAGAACGGAACGAGCAGTACTTC. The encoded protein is CSARPPGERNEQYF.

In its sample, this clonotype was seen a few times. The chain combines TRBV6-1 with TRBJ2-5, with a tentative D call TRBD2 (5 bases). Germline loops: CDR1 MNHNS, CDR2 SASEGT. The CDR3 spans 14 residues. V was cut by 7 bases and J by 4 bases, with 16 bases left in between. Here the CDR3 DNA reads TGTGCCAGCACCCCCCAGGCGGGTATAGAGACCCAGTACTTC. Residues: CASTPQAGIETQYF.

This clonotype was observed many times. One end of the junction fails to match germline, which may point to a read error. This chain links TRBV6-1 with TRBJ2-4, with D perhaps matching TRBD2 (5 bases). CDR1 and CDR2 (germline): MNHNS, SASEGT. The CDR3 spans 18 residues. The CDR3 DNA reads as TGTGCCAGCAGGAAACGATACCAGACGAACCTAGCCAAAAACATTAAGTACTTC. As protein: CASRKRYQTNLAKNIKYF.

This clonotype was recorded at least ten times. CDR3 nucleotide sequence: TGTGCCAGCAGCTCAGTCTCCGGACAACGTTTAACCCAGTACTTC. Its translation: CASSSVSGQRLTQYF. The chain links TRBV5-8 to TRBJ2-5, with a weak D call TRBD1 (5 bases). The germline V gene encodes CDR1 SGHTS and CDR2 YDEGEE. The CDR3 extends over 15 amino acids. Trimming removed 3 bases at V and 8 bases at J, with 20 bases between.

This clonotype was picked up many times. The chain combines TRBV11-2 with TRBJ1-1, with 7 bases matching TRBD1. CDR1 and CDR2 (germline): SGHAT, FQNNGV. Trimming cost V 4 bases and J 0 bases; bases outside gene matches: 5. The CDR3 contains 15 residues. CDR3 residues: CASSWTGAMNTEAFF. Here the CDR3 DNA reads TGTGCCAGCAGCTGGACAGGCGCCATGAACACTGAAGCTTTCTTT.

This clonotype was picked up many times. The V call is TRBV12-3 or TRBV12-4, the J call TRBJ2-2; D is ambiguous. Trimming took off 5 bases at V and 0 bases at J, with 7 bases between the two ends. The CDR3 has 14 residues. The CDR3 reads CASSPEPNTGELFF. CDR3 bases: TGTGCCAGCAGTCCCGAGCCGAACACCGGGGAGCTGTTTTTT.

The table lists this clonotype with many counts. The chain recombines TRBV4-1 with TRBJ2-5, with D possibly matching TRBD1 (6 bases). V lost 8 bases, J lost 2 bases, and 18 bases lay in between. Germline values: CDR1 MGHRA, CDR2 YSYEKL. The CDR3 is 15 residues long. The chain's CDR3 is CASSRSRGVQETQYF. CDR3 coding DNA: TGCGCCAGCTCTAGGAGCAGGGGAGTTCAAGAGACCCAGTACTTC.

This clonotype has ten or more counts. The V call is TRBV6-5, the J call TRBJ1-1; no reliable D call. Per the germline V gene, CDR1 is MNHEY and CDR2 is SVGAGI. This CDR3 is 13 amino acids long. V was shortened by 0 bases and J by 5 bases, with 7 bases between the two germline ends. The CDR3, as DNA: TGTGCCAGCAGTTACTCGCCGAGGACTGAAGCTTTCTTT. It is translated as CASSYSPRTEAFF.

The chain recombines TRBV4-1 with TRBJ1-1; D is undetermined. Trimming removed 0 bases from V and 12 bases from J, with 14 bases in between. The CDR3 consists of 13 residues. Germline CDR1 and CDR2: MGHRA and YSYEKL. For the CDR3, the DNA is TGCGCCAGCAGCCAAGATGAGTTCATCGGAACTTTCTTT. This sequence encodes CASSQDEFIGTFF.

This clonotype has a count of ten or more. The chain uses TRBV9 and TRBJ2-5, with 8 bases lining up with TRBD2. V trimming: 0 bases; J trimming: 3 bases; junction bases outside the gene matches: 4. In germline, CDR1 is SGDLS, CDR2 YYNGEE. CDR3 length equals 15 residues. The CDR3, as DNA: TGTGCCAGCAGCGTAGACCTGCGGGGGGAAGAGACCCAGTACTTC. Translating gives CASSVDLRGEETQYF.

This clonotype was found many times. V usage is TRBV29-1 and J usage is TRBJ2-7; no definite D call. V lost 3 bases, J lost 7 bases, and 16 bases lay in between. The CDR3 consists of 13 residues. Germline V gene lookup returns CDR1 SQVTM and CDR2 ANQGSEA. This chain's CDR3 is CSVELGVQEEQYF. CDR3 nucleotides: TGCAGCGTTGAGCTTGGGGTCCAGGAAGAGCAGTACTTC.

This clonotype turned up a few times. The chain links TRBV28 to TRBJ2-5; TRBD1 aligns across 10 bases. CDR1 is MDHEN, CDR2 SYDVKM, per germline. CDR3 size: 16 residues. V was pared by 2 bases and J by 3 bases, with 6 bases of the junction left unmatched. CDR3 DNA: TGTGCCAGCAGTTTAGTAGGGACAGGGGAGGAAGAGACCCAGTACTTC. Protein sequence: CASSLVGTGEEETQYF.

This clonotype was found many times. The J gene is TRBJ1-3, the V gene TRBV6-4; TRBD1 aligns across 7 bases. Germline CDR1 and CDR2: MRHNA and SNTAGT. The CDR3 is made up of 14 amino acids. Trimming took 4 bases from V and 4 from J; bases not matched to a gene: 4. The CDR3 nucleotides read TGTGCCAGCAGTGGTGACAGGGCCGGAAACACCATATATTTT. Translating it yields CASSGDRAGNTIYF.

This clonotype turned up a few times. This CDR3 is CSVEHPSGNTIYF. DNA for the CDR3: TGCAGCGTTGAACACCCCTCTGGAAACACCATATATTTT. This chain joins TRBV29-1 and TRBJ1-3, with D uncertain. The CDR3 runs 13 residues. With 2 bases removed from V and 0 bases from J, the gap between germline ends came to 5 bases. Per the germline V gene, CDR1 is SQVTM and CDR2 is ANQGSEA.

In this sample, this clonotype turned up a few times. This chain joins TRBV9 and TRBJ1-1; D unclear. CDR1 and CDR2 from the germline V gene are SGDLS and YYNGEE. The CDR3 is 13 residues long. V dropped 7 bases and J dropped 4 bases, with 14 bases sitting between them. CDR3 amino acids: CASEGRDGTEAFF. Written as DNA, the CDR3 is TGTGCCAGCGAGGGCCGGGATGGCACTGAAGCTTTCTTT. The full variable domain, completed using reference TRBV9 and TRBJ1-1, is DSGVTQTPKHLITATGQRVTLRCSPRSGDLSVYWYQQSLDQGLQFLIQYYNGEERAKGNILERFSAQQFPDLHSELNLSSLELGDSALYFCASEGRDGTEAFFGQGTRLTVV.

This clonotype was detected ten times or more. As DNA, the CDR3 is TGTGCCAGCAGTTTATCGGGACTGCTAGAAGCTTTCTTT. Translation: CASSLSGLLEAFF. The J gene is TRBJ1-1, the V gene TRBV28; perhaps TRBD1 as D (5 bases). The CDR3 covers 13 residues. Germline V gives CDR1 MDHEN, CDR2 SYDVKM. With 1 base removed from V and 8 bases from J, the gap between germline ends came to 11 bases. The full variable domain, with the rest looked up from reference TRBV28 and TRBJ1-1, is DVKVTQSSRYLVKRTGEKVFLECVQDMDHENMFWYRQDPGLGLRLIYFSYDVKMKEKGDIPEGYSVSREKKERFSLILESASTNQTSMYLCASSLSGLLEAFFGQGTRLTVV.

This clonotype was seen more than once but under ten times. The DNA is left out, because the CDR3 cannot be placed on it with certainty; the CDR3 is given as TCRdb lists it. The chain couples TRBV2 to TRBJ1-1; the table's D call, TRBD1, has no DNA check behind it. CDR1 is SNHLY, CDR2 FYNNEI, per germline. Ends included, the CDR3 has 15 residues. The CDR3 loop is CASSSSPARWGEAFF.

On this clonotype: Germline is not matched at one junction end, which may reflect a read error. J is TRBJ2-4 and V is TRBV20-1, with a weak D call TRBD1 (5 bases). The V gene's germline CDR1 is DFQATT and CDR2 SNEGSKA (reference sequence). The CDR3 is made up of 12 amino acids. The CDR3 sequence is CSARGGENIKYF. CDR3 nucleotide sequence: TGCAGTGCTAGAGGGGGCGAAAACATTAAGTACTTC.

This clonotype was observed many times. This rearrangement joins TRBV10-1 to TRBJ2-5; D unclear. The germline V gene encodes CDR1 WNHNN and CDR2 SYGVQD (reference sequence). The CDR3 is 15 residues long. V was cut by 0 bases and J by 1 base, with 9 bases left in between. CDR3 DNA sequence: TGCGCCAGCAGTGAGTCGGCTCAGGCCCAAGAGACCCAGTACTTC. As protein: CASSESAQAQETQYF.

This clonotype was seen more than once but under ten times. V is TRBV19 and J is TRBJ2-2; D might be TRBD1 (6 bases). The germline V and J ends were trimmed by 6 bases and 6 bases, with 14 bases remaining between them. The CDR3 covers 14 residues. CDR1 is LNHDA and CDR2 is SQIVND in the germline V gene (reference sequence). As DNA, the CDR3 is TGTGCCAGTAGCGCTTGGACAGATGCCGGGGAGCTGTTTTTT. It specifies CASSAWTDAGELFF. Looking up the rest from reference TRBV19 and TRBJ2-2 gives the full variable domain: DGGITQSPKYLFRKEGQNVTLSCEQNLNHDAMYWYRQDPGQGLRLIYYSQIVNDFQKGDIAEGYSVSREKKESFPLTVTSAQKNPTAFYLCASSAWTDAGELFFGEGSRLTVL.

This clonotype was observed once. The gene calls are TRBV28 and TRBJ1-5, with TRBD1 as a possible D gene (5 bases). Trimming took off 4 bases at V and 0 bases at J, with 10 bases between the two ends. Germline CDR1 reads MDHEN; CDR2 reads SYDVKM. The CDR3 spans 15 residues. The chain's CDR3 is CASSSQGTSNQPQHF. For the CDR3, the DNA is TGTGCCAGCAGTTCCCAGGGAACTAGCAATCAGCCCCAGCATTTT.